This T cell receptor (beta chain) was profiled in a study of cytomegalovirus exposure and HLA in healthy donors. Trimming pared 0 bases from V and 6 bases from J, leaving 14 bases between. Germline CDR1 reads LGHNA; CDR2 reads YSLEER. The CDR3 length is 15 residues. Assay: immunoSEQ multiplex PCR; the TCRdb copy retains only in-frame clones and omits some. The sample lists approximately 180,000 clones, approximately 86% occurring once. This clonotype originated in a man aged 18 to 29 in good health and CMV-seropositive. Sequences were obtained from PBMCs. The V call is TRBV4-3, the J call TRBJ1-1; TRBD1 might be the D (5 bases). CDR3 sequence reads: CASSQDYRGDPEAFF. The CDR3 DNA reads TGCGCCAGCAGCCAAGATTATCGGGGGGACCCTGAAGCTTTCTTT.